This is a list of T cell receptor beta chains from one sample in a study of control samples from healthy donors and cancer patients. Data came from immunoSEQ multiplex PCR; TCRdb stores just in-frame clones and leaves some out. The repertoire has about 140,000 clones, 91% of them found once; the top ten carry less than 8.5%. The sequencing sample was made of blood. The receptors originated from a man aged 18-30 years in good health. CDR3s include the opening cysteine and the closing phenylalanine or tryptophan. A D gene is named only where the DNA matches it firmly. Clone size is given for some rows only: seen once, a few or many times, or a class if the clone is expanded.

cdr3_length | d_call | j_call | v_call | clone_size | cdr3_nt | cdr3_aa
17 | TRBD1 | TRBJ1-5 | TRBV6-1 | once | TGTGCCAGCAGTGGGACAGGGGCCTCATATAGCAATCAGCCCCAGCATTTT | CASSGTGASYSNQPQHF
17 | NA | TRBJ1-1 | TRBV28 | NA | TGTGCCAGCAGTTTATGCGTGCCGCCTTTTGGGACAACTGAAGCTTTCTTT | CASSLCVPPFGTTEAFF
15 | NA | TRBJ1-2 | TRBV18 | once | TGTGCCAGCTCATCGGGACGGACAAAGGACTATGGCTACACCTTC | CASSSGRTKDYGYTF
15 | NA | TRBJ1-4 | TRBV2 | NA | TGTGCCAGCAGTGATCCCGGGAGTAGGGGAGAAAAACTGTTTTTT | CASSDPGSRGEKLFF
13 | NA | TRBJ1-1 | TRBV4-2 | NA | TGTGCCAGCAGCCAAGGGTGGAACACTGAAGCTTTCTTT | CASSQGWNTEAFF
12 | NA | TRBJ2-3 | TRBV6-5 | NA | TGTGCCGTGGGGGGGCACACAGATACGCAGTATTTT | CAVGGHTDTQYF
15 | NA | TRBJ1-2 | TRBV30 | once | TGTGCCTGGACAGGGCCCCAGCTAACTAACCTTGGCTACACCTTC | CAWTGPQLTNLGYTF
16 | NA | TRBJ1-6 | TRBV6-5 | NA | TGTGCCAGCAGTTACTCGAGGCAGGGGCAAAATTCACCCCTCCACTTT | CASSYSRQGQNSPLHF
13 | NA | TRBJ2-5 | TRBV7-9 | NA | TGTGCCAGCAGCACCCGGGGCCAAGAGACCCAGTACTTC | CASSTRGQETQYF
15 | NA | TRBJ1-4 | TRBV4-2 | NA | TGTGCCAGCAGCCAAGTTGACGGAGCTAATGAAAAACTGTTTTTT | CASSQVDGANEKLFF
15 | NA | TRBJ2-5 | TRBV5-1 | NA | TGCGCCAGCAGCTCCCCCGCGGGGTTCAAAGAGACCCAGTACTTC | CASSSPAGFKETQYF
14 | NA | TRBJ1-1 | TRBV7-2 | NA | TGTGCCAGCAGCTTAAACAGCTTGAACACTGAAGCTTTCTTT | CASSLNSLNTEAFF
12 | TRBD2 | TRBJ2-7 | TRBV28 | NA | TGTGCCAGCAGTCTCAGACTAGCGGGGACCTACTTC | CASSLRLAGTYF
14 | NA | TRBJ2-7 | TRBV11-3 | NA | TGTGCCAGCAGCTTAGGGGGAAGCTCCTACGAGCAGTACTTC | CASSLGGSSYEQYF
13 | TRBD1 | TRBJ2-3 | TRBV28 | NA | TGTGCCGTACGACAGGGGGGCACAGATACGCAGTATTTT | CAVRQGGTDTQYF
16 | NA | TRBJ2-1 | TRBV7-7 | NA | TGTGCCAGCAGCCCCGGTAGACTAGTCACACACAATGAGCAGTTCTTC | CASSPGRLVTHNEQFF
13 | NA | TRBJ2-1 | TRBV19 | NA | TGTGCCAGTAGTGGACAAACCTACAATGAGCAGTTCTTC | CASSGQTYNEQFF
14 | NA | TRBJ2-2 | TRBV5-4 | NA | TGTGCCAGCAGCTTGGGACGCAACACCGGGGAGCTGTTTTTT | CASSLGRNTGELFF
15 | TRBD2 | TRBJ2-7 | TRBV28 | NA | TGTGCCAGCAGTTTAATCGAGCGGGACTCCTACGAGCAGTACTTC | CASSLIERDSYEQYF
10 | NA | TRBJ2-5 | TRBV29-1 | NA | TGCAGCGTTGAACAAGAGACCCAGTACTTC | CSVEQETQYF
16 | NA | TRBJ2-2 | TRBV7-2 | NA | TGTGCCAGCAGCTTAGGAAGGGTCACCGTCACCGGGGAGCTGTTTTTT | CASSLGRVTVTGELFF
12 | NA | TRBJ1-3 | TRBV24-1 | NA | TGTGCCACCAGTGATTTGCAGGGGCAGGCATATTTT | CATSDLQGQAYF
15 | TRBD1 | TRBJ2-5 | TRBV7-2 | NA | TGTGCCAGCAGCTCTTATACAGGGGCCCAAGAGACCCAGTACTTC | CASSSYTGAQETQYF
12 | NA | TRBJ1-5 | TRBV6-5 | NA | TGTGCCAGTGTGGGGGCGAATCAGCCCCAGCATTTT | CASVGANQPQHF
16 | NA | TRBJ2-5 | TRBV7-7 | NA | TGTGCCAGCAGCTTATTCAAGCTGGAGGTCAGAGAGACCCAGTACTTC | CASSLFKLEVRETQYF
15 | NA | TRBJ1-6 | TRBV5-5 | NA | TGTGCCAGCAGCTTGGGGCAGGGCGGTAATTCACCCCTCCACTTT | CASSLGQGGNSPLHF